The 25 T cell receptor beta chains below all came from one sample that was sequenced in a study of shared T cell receptors in the human thymus. Using immunoSEQ multiplex PCR, the repertoire was profiled, and TCRdb retains in-frame clones only, with some absent. The repertoire has some 760,000 clones, approximately 85% of them found once; the top ten carry around 0.01%. This sample also appeared in a second study, on human thymus T cells.

The sample taken for sequencing was thymocytes. Receptors originate from a girl under two years old with a congenital heart defect.

V gene TRBV2 combines with J gene TRBJ2-3, with D possibly being TRBD1 (5 bases). Germline CDR1 and CDR2: SNHLY and FYNNEI. The CDR3 has 13 amino acids. Trimming removed 7 bases from V and 6 bases from J, with 14 bases in between. The CDR3 sequence is CASNRRSRDTQYF. The CDR3 DNA reads as TGTGCCAGCAACAGGCGCAGCAGGGATACGCAGTATTTT.

This clone was detected only a few times. The chain uses TRBV5-4 and TRBJ2-7; 8 positions agree with TRBD1. V gave up 0 bases and J gave up 3 bases; unmatched junction bases: 14. In germline, CDR1 is SGHNT, CDR2 YYREEE (reference sequence). The CDR3 length is 18 residues. Here the CDR3 reads CASSLGPGGEPSFYEQYF. The CDR3 region has the DNA TGTGCCAGCAGCTTGGGGCCAGGGGGCGAGCCTTCTTTCTACGAGCAGTACTTC.

This chain links TRBV30 with TRBJ2-3, with 10 bases matching TRBD2. The germline gives CDR1 GTSNPN, CDR2 SVGIG (reference sequence). The CDR3 has 14 amino acids. Losses at the gene ends were 2 bases for V and 3 bases for J; bases not matched to a gene: 2. CDR3 protein: CAWSSGGGTDTQYF. CDR3 sequence (DNA): TGTGCCTGGAGTAGCGGGGGGGGGACAGATACGCAGTATTTT.

The J gene is TRBJ1-2, the V gene TRBV6-1; 8 positions match TRBD1. Trimming cost V 8 bases and J 5 bases; bases outside gene matches: 13. CDR1 is MNHNS and CDR2 is SASEGT in the germline V gene. This CDR3 has 15 residues. The CDR3 nucleotides are TGTGCCAGCTTTCCAACCCAGGGGGCAGGTTATGGCTACACCTTC. Encoded protein: CASFPTQGAGYGYTF.

The chain is built from TRBV29-1 and TRBJ1-2, with a tentative D call TRBD1 (6 bases). The CDR3 spans 15 residues. Germline V lookup: CDR1 SQVTM, CDR2 ANQGSEA. V lost 4 bases and J lost 0, with 15 bases in between. CDR3 DNA: TGCAGCGTTGTTGGAACCGGGACAACTAACTATGGCTACACCTTC. This sequence encodes CSVVGTGTTNYGYTF.

The rearrangement uses TRBV7-9 and TRBJ1-1; no clear D gene. This CDR3 is 14 amino acids long. Germline V gives CDR1 SEHNR, CDR2 FQNEAQ (reference sequence). The ends were cut back, 8 bases at V and 0 bases at J, with 13 bases in the middle. The CDR3 loop is CASLRTLMNTEAFF. DNA for the CDR3: TGTGCCAGCCTCCGTACCCTAATGAACACTGAAGCTTTCTTT.

The chain couples TRBV25-1 to TRBJ1-1; D may be TRBD1 (6 bases). V lost 5 bases and J 7 bases, leaving 14 bases between the germline ends. Germline CDR1 MGHDK, CDR2 SYGVNS. The CDR3 sequence is 13 residues long. The chain's CDR3 is CASSLQGTNEAFF. CDR3 bases: TGTGCCAGCAGTTTACAGGGTACCAATGAAGCTTTCTTT.

The genes are TRBV5-1 and TRBJ2-3; 7 nucleotides align to TRBD1. The length of the CDR3 is 16 residues. J gave up 4 bases and V 4 bases, and 12 bases lay outside the gene matches. The germline CDR1 and CDR2 sequences are SGHRS and YFSETQ. In DNA form, the CDR3 reads TGCGCCAGCAGCCCCTCAGACAGGGATGGTGCAGATACGCAGTATTTT. Residues: CASSPSDRDGADTQYF.

The chain couples TRBV4-2 to TRBJ1-2; D is ambiguous. The CDR3 has 13 amino acids. Per germline, CDR1 LGHNA and CDR2 YNFKEQ. V was shortened by 3 bases and J by 8 bases, with 13 bases between the two germline ends. CDR3 sequence (DNA): TGTGCCAGCAGCCACCGGGGAGGGTTGGGCTACACCTTC. Encoded protein: CASSHRGGLGYTF.

J is TRBJ2-7 and V is TRBV14; TRBD2 agrees at 8 bases. With V trimmed by 1 base and J by 2 bases, 16 bases remained unmatched. The V gene's germline CDR1 is SGHDN and CDR2 FVKESK. The CDR3 has 19 residues. CDR3 bases: TGTGCCAGCAGCCAAGGTCGGGGGGGGGCCACCCACCCCACCTACGAGCAGTACTTC. Residues: CASSQGRGGATHPTYEQYF. Full variable domain (missing parts from reference TRBV14 and TRBJ2-7): EAGVTQFPSHSVIEKGQTVTLRCDPISGHDNLYWYRRVMGKEIKFLLHFVKESKQDESGMPNNRFLAERTGGTYSTLKVQPAELEDSGVYFCASSQGRGGATHPTYEQYFGPGTRLTVT.

The V and J genes are TRBV5-1 and TRBJ1-1; D perhaps matches TRBD1 (5 bases). This CDR3 is 12 amino acids long. The V and J ends lost 5 bases and 7 bases respectively, with 12 bases between them. Germline CDR1 reads SGHRS; CDR2 reads YFSETQ. The CDR3 DNA reads TGCGCCAGCAGTCGGAGGGACGGTGAAGCTTTCTTT. It encodes CASSRRDGEAFF.

Here the CDR3 DNA reads TGCGCCAGCAGCTTGTTGAGGAGCGTCCCGAACACTGAAGCTTTCTTT. This gives the protein CASSLLRSVPNTEAFF. The rearrangement joins TRBV5-1 to TRBJ1-1; D ambiguous. CDR1 is SGHRS and CDR2 is YFSETQ in the germline V gene. The V gene lost 1 base and the J gene lost 1 base, with 14 bases spanning the gap. This CDR3 has 16 amino acids.

The CDR3 here is CASSSPGTADSPLHF. CDR3 bases: TGTGCCAGCAGTTCTCCCGGGACAGCAGATTCACCCCTCCACTTT. The chain links TRBV6-5 to TRBJ1-6, with 7 bases aligning to TRBD1. The CDR3 sequence is 15 residues long. From germline, CDR1 is MNHEY and CDR2 SVGAGI. J gave up 8 bases and V 4 bases, and 8 bases lay outside the gene matches.

The chain has TRBV4-3 and TRBJ1-2; D gene unclear. Trimming pared 1 base from V and 1 base from J, leaving 10 bases between. Germline lookup yields CDR1 LGHNA and CDR2 YSLEER. The CDR3 has 15 amino acids. CDR3 nucleotide sequence: TGCGCCAGCAGCCAAGTCAGGAATGATAACTATGGCTACACCTTC. Translated, it gives CASSQVRNDNYGYTF.

This clone has just a few counts. The CDR3: CASSKGDNEAFF. As DNA, the CDR3 is TGTGCCAGCAGCAAGGGGGACAATGAAGCTTTCTTT. The V gene is TRBV27, the J gene TRBJ1-1, with D possibly TRBD1 on 6 matching bases. The V and J ends lost 6 bases and 7 bases respectively, with 12 bases between them. The V gene's germline CDR1 is MNHEY and CDR2 SMNVEV (reference sequence). The CDR3 sequence is 12 residues long.

The J gene is TRBJ1-2, the V gene TRBV7-9; D gene unclear. V dropped 4 bases and J dropped 1 base, with 22 bases sitting between them. CDR1 SEHNR and CDR2 FQNEAQ come from the germline V gene (reference sequence). The CDR3 is 18 amino acids. The CDR3 DNA reads as TGTGCCAGCAGCTCGCGCGGGCTGGGAACGGGGTTTAACTATGGCTACACCTTC. Translation: CASSSRGLGTGFNYGYTF.

V and J are TRBV16 and TRBJ2-1, with D possibly TRBD1 on 6 matching bases. V was pared by 4 bases and J by 1 base, with 14 bases between. The CDR3 runs 16 residues. Germline V gene lookup returns CDR1 KGHSY and CDR2 FQNENV. The CDR3 sequence is CASSPEEQGSYNEQFF. The CDR3 region has the DNA TGTGCCAGCAGCCCCGAGGAACAGGGATCCTACAATGAGCAGTTCTTC.

This clone was recorded a few times. The CDR3 sequence: CATSRGGNEKLFF. CDR3 coding DNA: TGTGCCACCAGCAGGGGGGGTAATGAAAAACTGTTTTTT. The chain combines TRBV15 with TRBJ1-4; a possible D gene is TRBD1 (5 bases). Germline values: CDR1 LNHNV, CDR2 YYDKDF (reference sequence). The CDR3 runs 13 residues. V was trimmed by 3 bases and J by 4 bases, leaving 6 bases between them. Looking up the rest from reference TRBV15 and TRBJ1-4 gives the full variable domain: DAMVIQNPRYQVTQFGKPVTLSCSQTLNHNVMYWYQQKSSQAPKLLFHYYDKDFNNEADTPDNFQSRRPNTSFCFLDIRSPGLGDTAMYLCATSRGGNEKLFFGSGTQLSVL.

The chain recombines TRBV5-1 with TRBJ2-1, with TRBD2 matching 11 bases. There are 16 residues in the CDR3. The germline V gene encodes CDR1 SGHRS and CDR2 YFSETQ. The V and J ends lost 4 bases and 5 bases, in that order; junction bases with no gene match: 8. CDR3 nucleotides: TGCGCCAGCAGCCCTATCCGGACTAGCGGGCACAATGAGCAGTTCTTC. Translation gives CASSPIRTSGHNEQFF.

The table lists this clone with a count of one. The chain recombines TRBV9 with TRBJ2-5, with 8 nucleotides matching TRBD1. Germline V CDR1 and CDR2: SGDLS, YYNGEE. The CDR3 has 13 residues. With V trimmed by 4 bases and J by 3 bases, 2 bases remained unmatched. Here the CDR3 reads CASSPTGEETQYF. Here the CDR3 DNA reads TGTGCCAGCAGCCCGACAGGGGAAGAGACCCAGTACTTC.

The chain couples TRBV9 to TRBJ1-1; tentatively, D is TRBD1 (6 bases). CDR3 length equals 17 residues. The germline CDR1 and CDR2 sequences are SGDLS and YYNGEE. V was pared by 0 bases and J by 0 bases, with 15 bases between. The CDR3 DNA reads as TGTGCCAGCAGCGTAGCTCCGGACAGTCCTATGAACACTGAAGCTTTCTTT. Its translation: CASSVAPDSPMNTEAFF.

The chain employs TRBV18 and TRBJ1-6; the D is unclear. The CDR3 consists of 15 residues. CDR1 is KGHSH and CDR2 is LQKENI in the germline V gene. The V and J ends lost 5 bases and 7 bases respectively, with 15 bases between them. The CDR3 region has the DNA TGTGCCAGCTCATTTGGCTCGATCTTCAATTCACCCCTCCACTTT. It is translated as CASSFGSIFNSPLHF.

The chain has TRBV6-1 and TRBJ2-7; the match to TRBD2 covers 7 bases. The trim removed 7 bases at V and 4 bases at J, leaving 1 base unmatched. The CDR3 totals 11 residues. Germline values: CDR1 MNHNS, CDR2 SASEGT. CDR3 in amino acids: CASNGRYEQYF. The CDR3 DNA sequence: TGTGCCAGCAACGGGAGGTACGAGCAGTACTTC.

This chain uses TRBV6-6 with TRBJ1-4, with TRBD1 identical over 7 bases. Germline V gives CDR1 MNHNY, CDR2 SVGAGI (reference sequence). CDR3 length: 16 amino acids. The ends lost 5 bases at V and 4 bases at J; junction bases unmatched: 10. CDR3 nucleotides: TGTGCCAGCAGTCTCCGTGACAGGGACGATAATGAAAAACTGTTTTTT. This gives the protein CASSLRDRDDNEKLFF.

The chain links TRBV29-1 to TRBJ2-2; possibly TRBD1 for D (6 bases). V gave up 5 bases and J gave up 3 bases, with 13 bases separating them. CDR1 is SQVTM, CDR2 ANQGSEA, per germline. This CDR3 region has 14 residues. The CDR3 here is CSVSDSSYTGELFF. The CDR3 DNA reads as TGCAGCGTTTCGGACAGTTCATACACCGGGGAGCTGTTTTTT.